These 5 T cell receptor beta chains originate from one sample sequenced in a study of immune evolution from preneoplasia to lung adenocarcinoma. Sequencing was performed with immunoSEQ multiplex PCR; in TCRdb, only in-frame clones are kept and a portion is missing. This sample has roughly 7,000 clones, with approximately 80% found just once. Sequences were obtained from FFPE lung adenocarcinoma in situ tissue. These receptors came from a donor aged 70 or over with lung adenocarcinoma.

In its sample, this clone was seen once. This rearrangement joins TRBV5-1 to TRBJ2-7; 10 positions agree with TRBD1. Germline CDR1 and CDR2: SGHRS and YFSETQ. V was pared by 0 bases and J by 3 bases, with 3 bases of the junction left unmatched. This CDR3 contains 15 residues. CDR3 in amino acids: CASSLARTGGYEQYF. CDR3 nucleotides: TGCGCCAGCAGCTTGGCCAGGACAGGGGGCTACGAGCAGTACTTC.

The chain joins TRBV6-6 to TRBJ2-7, with D maybe TRBD1 (6 bases). CDR3 length: 13 amino acids. Germline CDR1 MNHNY, CDR2 SVGAGI (reference sequence). Trimming took 3 bases from V and 4 from J, leaving 10 bases between them. The CDR3 reads CASSYEGGYEQYF. The CDR3 nucleotides read TGTGCCAGCAGTTATGAAGGGGGTTACGAGCAGTACTTC.

This chain connects TRBV6-5 to TRBJ1-2; 9 positions agree with TRBD1. The CDR3 totals 14 residues. The germline V gene has CDR1 MNHEY and CDR2 SVGAGI. V dropped 1 base and J dropped 7; count of bases not matched to a gene: 4. For the CDR3, the DNA is TGTGCCAGCAGTTACTTGGGACAGGGCGGTGGCTACACCTTC. This encodes CASSYLGQGGGYTF.

The chain uses TRBV12-5 and TRBJ2-5; a possible D gene is TRBD2 (7 bases). V lost 5 bases and J 5 bases, leaving 12 bases between the germline ends. Germline V lookup: CDR1 LGHNT, CDR2 FRNRAP. CDR3 length equals 13 residues. The CDR3 sequence is CASGPWGGETQYF. The CDR3 nucleotides are TGTGCTAGTGGTCCCTGGGGGGGCGAGACCCAGTACTTC.

This chain joins TRBV6-5 and TRBJ1-5, with a weak D call TRBD1 (6 bases). V dropped 6 bases and J dropped 1 base, with 13 bases sitting between them. CDR1 and CDR2 from the germline V gene are MNHEY and SVGAGI. The CDR3 covers 15 residues. The CDR3 DNA follows: TGTGCCAGCAGCCCACAGGGCGGGAGCAATCAGCCCCAGCATTTT. This codes for CASSPQGGSNQPQHF.